This record concerns one TCR beta chain sequence. A much larger clone differs from this one at a single base, so this may be a read error. The data derive from a study of CD8+CD57+ T cells in acquired aplastic anemia. CD8+CD57+ cell expansion had been shown by flow cytometry in patients chosen for sequencing. Genomic DNA served as template for TCR beta VDJ and CDR3 profiling. TCRdb fed the reads into MiXCR, producing one record per CDR3 protein. Of a few hundred thousand distinct CDR3 sequences in the sample, about a third are singletons; the top ten hold nearly 0.85%. Trimming took off 11 bases at V and 0 bases at J, with 10 bases between the two ends. Germline V gene sequence: CDR1 SNHLY, CDR2 FYNNEI. CDR3 length: 13 amino acids.

The clonotype comes from a human donor with aplastic anemia. The sample taken for sequencing was sorted CD4+, CD8+, or CD8+CD57+ T cells (not recorded which) from PBMCs. The chain combines TRBV2 with TRBJ2-2; D not resolved. The CDR3: CAGDLTNTGELFF. CDR3 nucleotide sequence: TGTGCCGGCGACCTTACGAACACCGGGGAGCTGTTTTTT.